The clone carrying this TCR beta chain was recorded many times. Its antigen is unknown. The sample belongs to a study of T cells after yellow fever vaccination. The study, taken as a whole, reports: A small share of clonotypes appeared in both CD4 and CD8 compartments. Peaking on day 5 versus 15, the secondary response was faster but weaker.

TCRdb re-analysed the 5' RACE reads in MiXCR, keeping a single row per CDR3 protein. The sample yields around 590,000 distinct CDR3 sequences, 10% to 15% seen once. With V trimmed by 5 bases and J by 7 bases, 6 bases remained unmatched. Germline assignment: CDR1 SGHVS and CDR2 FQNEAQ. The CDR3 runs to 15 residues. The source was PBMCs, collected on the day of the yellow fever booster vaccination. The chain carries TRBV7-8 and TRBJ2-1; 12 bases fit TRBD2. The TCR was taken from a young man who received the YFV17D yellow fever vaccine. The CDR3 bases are TGTGCCAGCAGCCCCGGGACTAGCGGGTTGAATGAGCAGTTCTTC. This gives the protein CASSPGTSGLNEQFF. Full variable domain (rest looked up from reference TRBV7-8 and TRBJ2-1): GAGVSQSPRYKVAKRGQDVALRCDPISGHVSLFWYQQALGQGPEFLTYFQNEAQLDKSGLPSDRFFAERPEGSVSTLKIQRTQQEDSAVYLCASSPGTSGLNEQFFGPGTRLTVL.